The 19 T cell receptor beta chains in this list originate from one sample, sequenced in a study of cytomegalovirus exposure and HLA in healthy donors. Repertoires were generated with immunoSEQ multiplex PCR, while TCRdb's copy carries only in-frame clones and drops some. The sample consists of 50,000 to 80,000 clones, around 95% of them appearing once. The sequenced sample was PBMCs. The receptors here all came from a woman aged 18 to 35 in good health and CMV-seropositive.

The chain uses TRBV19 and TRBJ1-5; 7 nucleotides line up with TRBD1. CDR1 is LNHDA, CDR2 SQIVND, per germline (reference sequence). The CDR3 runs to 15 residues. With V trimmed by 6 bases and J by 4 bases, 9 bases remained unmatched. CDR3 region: CASRTWDSGNQPQHF. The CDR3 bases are TGTGCCAGTAGGACATGGGACAGCGGGAATCAGCCCCAGCATTTT.

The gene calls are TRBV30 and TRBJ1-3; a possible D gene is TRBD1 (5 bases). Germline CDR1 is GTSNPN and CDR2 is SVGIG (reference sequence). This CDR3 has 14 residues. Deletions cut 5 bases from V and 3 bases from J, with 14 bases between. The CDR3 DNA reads TGTGCCTGGGGCGCCGGGGGGGATGGAAACACCATATATTTT. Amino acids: CAWGAGGDGNTIYF.

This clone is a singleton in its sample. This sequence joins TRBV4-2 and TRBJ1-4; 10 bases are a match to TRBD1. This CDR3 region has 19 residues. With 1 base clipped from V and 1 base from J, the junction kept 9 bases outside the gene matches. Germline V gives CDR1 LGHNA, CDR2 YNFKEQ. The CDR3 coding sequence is TGTGCCAGCAGCCAAGTCAGGACAGGGGGGTCCCAAACTAATGAAAAACTGTTTTTT. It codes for CASSQVRTGGSQTNEKLFF.

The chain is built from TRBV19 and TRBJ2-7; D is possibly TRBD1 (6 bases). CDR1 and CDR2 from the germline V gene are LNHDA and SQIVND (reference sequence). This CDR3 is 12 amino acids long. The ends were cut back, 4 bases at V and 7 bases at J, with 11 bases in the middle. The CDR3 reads CASSTQGPEQYF. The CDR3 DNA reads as TGTGCCAGTAGTACACAGGGTCCAGAGCAGTACTTC. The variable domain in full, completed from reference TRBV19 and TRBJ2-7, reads DGGITQSPKYLFRKEGQNVTLSCEQNLNHDAMYWYRQDPGQGLRLIYYSQIVNDFQKGDIAEGYSVSREKKESFPLTVTSAQKNPTAFYLCASSTQGPEQYFGPGTRLTVT.

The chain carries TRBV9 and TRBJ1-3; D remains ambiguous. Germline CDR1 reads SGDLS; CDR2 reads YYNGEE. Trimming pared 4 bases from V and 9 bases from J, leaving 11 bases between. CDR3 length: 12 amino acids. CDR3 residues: CASSPYLGTIYF. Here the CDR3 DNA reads TGTGCCAGCAGCCCCTATCTCGGCACCATATATTTT.

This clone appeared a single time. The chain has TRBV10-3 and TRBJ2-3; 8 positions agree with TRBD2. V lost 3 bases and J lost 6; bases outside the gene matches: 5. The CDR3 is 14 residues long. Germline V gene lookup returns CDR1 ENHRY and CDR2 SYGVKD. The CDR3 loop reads CAISEREGRDTQYF. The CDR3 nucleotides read TGTGCCATCAGTGAACGGGAGGGCCGGGATACGCAGTATTTT.

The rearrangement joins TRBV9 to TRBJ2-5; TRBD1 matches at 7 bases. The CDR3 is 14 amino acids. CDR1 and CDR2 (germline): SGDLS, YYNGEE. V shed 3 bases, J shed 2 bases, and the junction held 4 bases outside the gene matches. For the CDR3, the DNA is TGTGCCAGCAGCGAAGACAGGGAACAAGAGACCCAGTACTTC. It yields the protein CASSEDREQETQYF.

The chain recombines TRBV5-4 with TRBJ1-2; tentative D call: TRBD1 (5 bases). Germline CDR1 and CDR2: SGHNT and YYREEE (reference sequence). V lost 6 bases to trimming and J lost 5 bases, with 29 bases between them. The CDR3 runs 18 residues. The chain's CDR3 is CASTNRKDGGTTVYGYTF. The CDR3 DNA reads TGTGCCAGCACCAACAGAAAGGACGGGGGTACTACAGTTTATGGCTACACCTTC. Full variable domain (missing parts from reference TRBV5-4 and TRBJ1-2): ETGVTQSPTHLIKTRGQQVTLRCSSQSGHNTVSWYQQALGQGPQFIFQYYREEENGRGNFPPRFSGLQFPNYSSELNVNALELDDSALYLCASTNRKDGGTTVYGYTFGSGTRLTVV.

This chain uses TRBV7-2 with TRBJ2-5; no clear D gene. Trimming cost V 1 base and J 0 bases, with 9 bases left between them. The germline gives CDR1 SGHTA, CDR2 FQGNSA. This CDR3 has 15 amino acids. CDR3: CASSLGNQYQETQYF. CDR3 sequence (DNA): TGTGCCAGCAGCTTAGGTAACCAGTACCAAGAGACCCAGTACTTC. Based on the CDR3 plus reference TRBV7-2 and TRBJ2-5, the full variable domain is GAGVSQSPSNKVTEKGKDVELRCDPISGHTALYWYRQSLGQGLEFLIYFQGNSAPDKSGLPSDRFSAERTGGSVSTLTIQRTQQEDSAVYLCASSLGNQYQETQYFGPGTRLLVL.

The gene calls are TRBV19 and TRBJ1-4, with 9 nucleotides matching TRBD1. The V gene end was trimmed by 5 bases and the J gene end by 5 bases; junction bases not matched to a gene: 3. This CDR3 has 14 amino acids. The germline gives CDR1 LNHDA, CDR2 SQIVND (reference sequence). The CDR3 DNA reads TGTGCCAGTAGTTATACAGGGGGCAATGAAAAACTGTTTTTT. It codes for CASSYTGGNEKLFF.

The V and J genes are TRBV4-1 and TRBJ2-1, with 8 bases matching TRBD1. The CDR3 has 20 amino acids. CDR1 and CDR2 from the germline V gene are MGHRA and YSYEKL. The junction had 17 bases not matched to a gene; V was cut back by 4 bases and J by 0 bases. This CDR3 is CASSPQASLPGTGSYNEQFF. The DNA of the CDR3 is TGCGCCAGCAGCCCCCAGGCATCCCTCCCGGGGACAGGCTCCTACAATGAGCAGTTCTTC.

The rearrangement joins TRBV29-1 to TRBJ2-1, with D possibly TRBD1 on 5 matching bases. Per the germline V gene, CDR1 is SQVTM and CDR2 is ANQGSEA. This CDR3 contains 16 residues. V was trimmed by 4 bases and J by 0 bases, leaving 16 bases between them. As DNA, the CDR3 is TGCAGCGTTGGTGCAACCCAGGGATTCTCCTACAATGAGCAGTTCTTC. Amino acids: CSVGATQGFSYNEQFF.

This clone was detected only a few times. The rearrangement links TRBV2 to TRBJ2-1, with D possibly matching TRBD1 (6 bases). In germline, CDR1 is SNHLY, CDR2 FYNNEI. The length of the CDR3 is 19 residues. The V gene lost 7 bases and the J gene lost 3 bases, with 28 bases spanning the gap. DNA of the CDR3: TGTGCCAGCAAGAGGGCACAGGGCTTTTTTGGTGGAATCTACAATGAGCAGTTCTTC. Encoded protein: CASKRAQGFFGGIYNEQFF.

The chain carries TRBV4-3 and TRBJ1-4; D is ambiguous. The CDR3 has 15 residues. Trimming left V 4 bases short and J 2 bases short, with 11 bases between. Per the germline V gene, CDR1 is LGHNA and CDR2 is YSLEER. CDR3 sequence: CASSLSVSTNEKLFF. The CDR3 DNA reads TGCGCCAGCAGCCTTTCTGTGTCGACTAATGAAAAACTGTTTTTT.

The CDR3 reads CASSLAVNTEAFF. CDR3 bases: TGCGCCAGCAGCTTGGCCGTGAACACTGAAGCTTTCTTT. This chain connects TRBV5-1 to TRBJ1-1; no clear D. Per germline, CDR1 SGHRS and CDR2 YFSETQ. V lost 0 bases, J lost 0 bases, and 3 bases lay in between. The CDR3 is made up of 13 amino acids.

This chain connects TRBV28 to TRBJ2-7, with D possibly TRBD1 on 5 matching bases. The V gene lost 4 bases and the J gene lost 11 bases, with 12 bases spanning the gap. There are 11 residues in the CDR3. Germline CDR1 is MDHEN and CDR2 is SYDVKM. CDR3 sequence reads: CASSSRAAKYF. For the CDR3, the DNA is TGTGCCAGCAGTTCCAGGGCCGCAAAGTACTTC.

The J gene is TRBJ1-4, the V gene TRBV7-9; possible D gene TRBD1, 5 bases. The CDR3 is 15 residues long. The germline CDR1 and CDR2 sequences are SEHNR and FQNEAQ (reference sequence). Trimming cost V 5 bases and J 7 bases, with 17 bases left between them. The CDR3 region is CASSEQETKGEKLFF. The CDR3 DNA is TGTGCCAGCAGCGAACAGGAAACGAAGGGTGAAAAACTGTTTTTT.

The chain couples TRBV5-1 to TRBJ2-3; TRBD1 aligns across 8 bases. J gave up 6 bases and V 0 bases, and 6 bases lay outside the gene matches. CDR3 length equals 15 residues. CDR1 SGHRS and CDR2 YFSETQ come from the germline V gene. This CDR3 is CASSLARAGGDTQYF. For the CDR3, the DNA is TGCGCCAGCAGCTTGGCCCGGGCAGGGGGCGATACGCAGTATTTT.

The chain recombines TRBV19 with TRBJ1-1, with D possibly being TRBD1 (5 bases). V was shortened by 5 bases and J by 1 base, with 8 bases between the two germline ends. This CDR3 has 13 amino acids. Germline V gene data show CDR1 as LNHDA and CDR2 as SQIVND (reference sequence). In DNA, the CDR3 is TGTGCCAGTAGTGATACAGGGAACACTGAAGCTTTCTTT. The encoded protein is CASSDTGNTEAFF.